The 7 T cell receptor beta chains reported below all come from one sample, sequenced in a study of blood T cell repertoires in COVID-19. Generated by immunoSEQ multiplex PCR, the TCRdb table keeps only in-frame clones and is missing some. The sample records around 24,000 clones, about nine tenths being singletons. The specimen was peripheral blood. These receptor sequences come from a human donor in a cohort sampled during active COVID-19.

This chain connects TRBV6-2 or TRBV6-3 to TRBJ2-7; D perhaps matches TRBD1 (6 bases). Deletions cut 2 bases from V and 3 bases from J, with 8 bases between. CDR1 MNHEY and CDR2 SVGEGT come from the germline V gene. The CDR3 runs 13 residues. The CDR3: CASSYDRYYEQYF. CDR3 bases: TGTGCCAGCAGTTACGACAGGTACTACGAGCAGTACTTC.

The chain carries TRBV18 and TRBJ2-7, with D possibly matching TRBD2 (6 bases). This CDR3 has 16 amino acids. Trimming shortened V by 6 bases and J by 0 bases, and 18 bases separated the two germline ends. From germline, CDR1 is KGHSH and CDR2 LQKENI. CDR3: CASSPEGVRGSYEQYF. The CDR3, as DNA: TGTGCCAGCTCCCCGGAGGGTGTGAGGGGCTCCTACGAGCAGTACTTC.

This clone appeared a few times. The chain carries TRBV7-9 and TRBJ2-7; D might be TRBD2 (6 bases). CDR1 and CDR2 from the germline V gene are SEHNR and FQNEAQ (reference sequence). The V end was cut by 3 bases, the J end by 0 bases, with 12 bases between. CDR3 size: 15 residues. This CDR3 is CASSFGTGASYEQYF. The CDR3 bases are TGTGCCAGCAGCTTTGGGACGGGAGCCTCCTACGAGCAGTACTTC.

The chain carries TRBV28 and TRBJ2-7, with D perhaps TRBD2 (6 bases). This CDR3 is built from 16 residues. CDR1 MDHEN and CDR2 SYDVKM come from the germline V gene. V lost 6 bases, J lost 0 bases, and 18 bases lay in between. This CDR3 is CASSPPGGSFSYEQYF. For the CDR3, the DNA is TGTGCCAGCAGCCCCCCTGGGGGGTCCTTCTCCTACGAGCAGTACTTC.

The rearrangement uses TRBV6-6 and TRBJ2-1, with 15 bases matching TRBD2. The CDR3 runs to 16 residues. The germline gives CDR1 MNHNY, CDR2 SVGAGI (reference sequence). The junction had 5 bases not matched to a gene; V was cut back by 4 bases and J by 7 bases. The CDR3 region has the DNA TGTGCCAGCAGTTCTTTGGGACTAGCGGGGGGTAATGAGCAGTTCTTC. Amino acid sequence: CASSSLGLAGGNEQFF.

The V gene is TRBV3-1 (or the pseudogene TRBV3-2), the J gene TRBJ2-7; 9 bases fit TRBD2. This CDR3 comprises 16 residues. The V segment lost 0 bases and the J segment 3 bases; nucleotides outside the gene matches: 6. Germline V lookup: CDR1 LGHDT, CDR2 YNNKEL (reference sequence). CDR3 amino acids: CASSQDRSGRIYEQYF. In DNA form, the CDR3 reads TGTGCCAGCAGCCAAGATAGGAGCGGGAGGATCTACGAGCAGTACTTC.

This chain connects TRBV28 to TRBJ1-4; TRBD1 matches 9 bases. Germline V gene lookup returns CDR1 MDHEN and CDR2 SYDVKM. CDR3 length equals 15 residues. Trimming at V came to 6 bases and at J to 6 bases, leaving 8 bases not matched to a gene. The CDR3 DNA follows: TGTGCCAGCAGGAGCCGGGACAGGGAGTATGAAAAACTGTTTTTT. The encoded protein is CASRSRDREYEKLFF.